What follows are 5 T cell receptor beta chains derived from one specimen sequenced in a study of T-cell reconstitution after alpha-beta-depleted transplantation in children. The TCRbeta library incorporated unique molecular identifiers. Each CDR3 protein is one row after TCRdb ran MiXCR on the PCR reads. The sample holds hundreds of thousands of distinct CDR3 sequences, roughly an eighth seen once. The sample was PBMCs from the stem cell graft donor, taken from the stem cell graft. These receptors came from a human donor who donated a stem cell graft to a child with combined immunodeficiency.

This clonotype was seen at least ten times. The gene calls are TRBV12-3 or TRBV12-4 and TRBJ1-1, with D maybe TRBD1 (5 bases). The CDR3 extends over 16 amino acids. V gave up 2 bases and J gave up 0 bases, with 13 bases separating them. Written as DNA, the CDR3 is TGTGCCAGCAGTTTATGGGGGGGAGATATGAACACTGAAGCTTTCTTT. It yields the protein CASSLWGGDMNTEAFF.

This clonotype was recorded a few times. V usage is TRBV20-1 and J usage is TRBJ2-5; 9 bases line up with TRBD2. V lost 0 bases, J lost 4 bases, and 3 bases stayed unmatched. The CDR3 length is 14 residues. Germline loops: CDR1 DFQATT, CDR2 SNEGSKA (reference sequence). CDR3 sequence reads: CSARDDSGGETQYF. Written as DNA, the CDR3 is TGCAGTGCTAGAGATGATAGCGGGGGAGAGACCCAGTACTTC.

This clonotype was observed a few times. This chain joins TRBV20-1 and TRBJ1-6, with 11 nucleotides matching TRBD1. After removal of 5 bases from V and 10 bases from J, the junction contained 4 bases not matched to a gene. Looked up from germline, CDR1 is DFQATT and CDR2 is SNEGSKA (reference sequence). The CDR3 spans 13 residues. As DNA, the CDR3 is TGCAGTGCTGGACAGGGGGCGGACTCACCCCTCCACTTT. This sequence encodes CSAGQGADSPLHF.

This clonotype came up many times. The CDR3 is CASSHFGRGETQYF. CDR3 DNA sequence: TGTGCCAGCAGCCATTTCGGACGCGGAGAGACCCAGTACTTC. This chain uses TRBV3-1 with TRBJ2-5, with D unclear. Per germline, CDR1 LGHDT and CDR2 YNNKEL (reference sequence). The CDR3 contains 14 residues. Trimming removed 3 bases from V and 4 bases from J, with 12 bases in between.

In its sample, this clonotype was seen many times. V is TRBV9 and J is TRBJ1-1, with D uncertain. CDR3 length equals 14 residues. Germline V gene lookup returns CDR1 SGDLS and CDR2 YYNGEE. V was trimmed by 2 bases and J by 4 bases, leaving 12 bases between them. The DNA for the CDR3 is TGTGCCAGCAGCGTCGATACCGTTGGCACTGAAGCTTTCTTT. Protein sequence: CASSVDTVGTEAFF.